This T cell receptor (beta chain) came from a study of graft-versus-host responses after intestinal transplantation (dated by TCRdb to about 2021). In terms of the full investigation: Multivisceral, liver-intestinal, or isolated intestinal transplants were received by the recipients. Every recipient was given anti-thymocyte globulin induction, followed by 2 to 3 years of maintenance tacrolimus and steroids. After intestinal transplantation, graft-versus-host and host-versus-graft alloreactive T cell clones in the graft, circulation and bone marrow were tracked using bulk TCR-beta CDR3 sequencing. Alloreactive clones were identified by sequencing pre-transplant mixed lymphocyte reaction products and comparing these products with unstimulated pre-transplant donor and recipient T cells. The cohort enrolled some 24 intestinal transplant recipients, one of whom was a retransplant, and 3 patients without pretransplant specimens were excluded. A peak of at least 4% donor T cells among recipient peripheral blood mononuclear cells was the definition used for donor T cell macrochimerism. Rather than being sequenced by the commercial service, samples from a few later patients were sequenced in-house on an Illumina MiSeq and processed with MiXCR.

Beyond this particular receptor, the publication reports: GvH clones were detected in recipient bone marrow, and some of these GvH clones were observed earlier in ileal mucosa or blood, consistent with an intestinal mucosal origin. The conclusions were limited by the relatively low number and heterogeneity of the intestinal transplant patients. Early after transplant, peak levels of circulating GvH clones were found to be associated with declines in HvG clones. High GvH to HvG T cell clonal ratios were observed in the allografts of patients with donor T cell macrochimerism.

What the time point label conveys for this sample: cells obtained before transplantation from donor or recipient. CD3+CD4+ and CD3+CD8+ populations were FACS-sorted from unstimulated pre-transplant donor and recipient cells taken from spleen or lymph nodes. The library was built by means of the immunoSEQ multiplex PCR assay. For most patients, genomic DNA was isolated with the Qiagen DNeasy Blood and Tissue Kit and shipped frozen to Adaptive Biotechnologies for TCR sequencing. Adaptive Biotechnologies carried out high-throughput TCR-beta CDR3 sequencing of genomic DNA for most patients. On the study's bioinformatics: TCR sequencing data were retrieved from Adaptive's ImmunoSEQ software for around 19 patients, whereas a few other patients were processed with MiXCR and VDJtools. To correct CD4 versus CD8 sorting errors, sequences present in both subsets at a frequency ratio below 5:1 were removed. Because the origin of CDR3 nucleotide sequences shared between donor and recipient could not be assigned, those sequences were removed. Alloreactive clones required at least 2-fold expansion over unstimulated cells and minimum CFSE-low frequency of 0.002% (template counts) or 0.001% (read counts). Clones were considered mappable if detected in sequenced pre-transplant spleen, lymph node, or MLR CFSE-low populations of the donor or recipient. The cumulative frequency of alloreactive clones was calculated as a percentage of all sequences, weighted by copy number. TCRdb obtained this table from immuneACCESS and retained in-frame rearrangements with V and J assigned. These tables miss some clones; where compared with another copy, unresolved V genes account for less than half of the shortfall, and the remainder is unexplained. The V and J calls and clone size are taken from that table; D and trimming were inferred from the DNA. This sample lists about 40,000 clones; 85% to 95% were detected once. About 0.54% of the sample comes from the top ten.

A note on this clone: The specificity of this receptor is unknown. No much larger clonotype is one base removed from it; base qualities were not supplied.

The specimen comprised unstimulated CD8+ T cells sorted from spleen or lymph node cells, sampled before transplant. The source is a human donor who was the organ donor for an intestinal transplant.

The sequenced DNA is TGTGCCAGCAGCTACCGGGGGGTCCAAGGGGACGAGCAGTACTTC. The translation is CASSYRGVQGDEQYF. The receptor chain draws on TRBV5-5 and TRBJ2-7; 7 nucleotides in the junction match TRBD2. Looking up the germline V gene (reference sequence) yields CDR1 SGHKS and CDR2 YYEKEE. The CDR3 numbers 15 residues from cysteine through phenylalanine. Only CDR3 DNA is held: 45 bases, read in frame from base 1. V loses 3 bases at its end and J loses 5 bases; junction bases beyond the gene matches: 11. Joined to the reference TRBV5-5 and TRBJ2-7 proteins, this CDR3 gives the full variable domain: DAGVTQSPTHLIKTRGQQVTLRCSPISGHKSVSWYQQVLGQGPQFIFQYYEKEERGRGNFPDRFSARQFPNYSSELNVNALLLGDSALYLCASSYRGVQGDEQYFGPGTRLTVT.